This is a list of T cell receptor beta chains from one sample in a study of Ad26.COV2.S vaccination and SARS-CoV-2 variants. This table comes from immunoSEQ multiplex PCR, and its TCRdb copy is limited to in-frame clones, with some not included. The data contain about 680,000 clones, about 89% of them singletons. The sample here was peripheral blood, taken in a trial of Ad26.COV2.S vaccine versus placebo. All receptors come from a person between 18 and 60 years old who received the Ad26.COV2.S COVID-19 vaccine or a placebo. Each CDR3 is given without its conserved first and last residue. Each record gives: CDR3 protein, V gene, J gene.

cdr3_aa: ASSKSRRKRNNSPLH
v_call: TRBV21-1
j_call: TRBJ1-6

cdr3_aa: ASSGTGRNEQF
v_call: TRBV6-5
j_call: TRBJ2-1

cdr3_aa: SVEVSGSITDTQY
v_call: TRBV29-1
j_call: TRBJ2-3

cdr3_aa: ASSKESGSPYEQY
v_call: TRBV7-8
j_call: TRBJ2-7

cdr3_aa: ASSVGHRSGANVLT
v_call: TRBV5-1
j_call: TRBJ2-6

cdr3_aa: AISEGVGHNQPQH
v_call: TRBV10-3
j_call: TRBJ1-5

cdr3_aa: ASSFDRRGYEQY
v_call: TRBV5-1
j_call: TRBJ2-7

cdr3_aa: ASSLWATGETQY
v_call: TRBV27
j_call: TRBJ2-5

cdr3_aa: ASSGTVGRNQPQH
v_call: TRBV2
j_call: TRBJ1-5

cdr3_aa: ASSLAFGTGELF
v_call: TRBV11-2
j_call: TRBJ2-2

cdr3_aa: ASSTGTGQETQY
v_call: TRBV6-5
j_call: TRBJ2-5

cdr3_aa: ASSLDRYTGELF
v_call: TRBV11-2
j_call: TRBJ2-2

cdr3_aa: ASSGLDRAVGNIQY
v_call: TRBV27
j_call: TRBJ2-4

cdr3_aa: ASSLSTGATYEQY
v_call: TRBV7-2
j_call: TRBJ2-7

cdr3_aa: AWSDWTVVF
v_call: TRBV30
j_call: TRBJ1-4

cdr3_aa: ASSVGEGPLGGYT
v_call: TRBV9
j_call: TRBJ1-2

cdr3_aa: ASRDGSPRGENPYEQY
v_call: TRBV21-1
j_call: TRBJ2-7

cdr3_aa: ASSLPAGDGSPLH
v_call: TRBV6-5
j_call: TRBJ1-6

cdr3_aa: ASSLSGGYT
v_call: TRBV28
j_call: TRBJ1-2

cdr3_aa: ASRLGWGYTDTQY
v_call: TRBV7-2
j_call: TRBJ2-3

cdr3_aa: ASSANSNTEAF
v_call: TRBV7-2
j_call: TRBJ1-1

cdr3_aa: ASSLLGSYEQY
v_call: TRBV12-3/TRBV12-4
j_call: TRBJ2-7

cdr3_aa: ASSPYPPEAF
v_call: TRBV12-3/TRBV12-4
j_call: TRBJ1-1

cdr3_aa: ASSPGPPGGYT
v_call: TRBV7-8
j_call: TRBJ1-2

cdr3_aa: ASRKTVNTEAF
v_call: TRBV2
j_call: TRBJ1-1

cdr3_aa: ASSPGQSSYEQY
v_call: TRBV18
j_call: TRBJ2-7

cdr3_aa: AWSRILEAF
v_call: TRBV30
j_call: TRBJ1-1

cdr3_aa: ASSPGGGLNGYGYT
v_call: TRBV18
j_call: TRBJ1-2

cdr3_aa: ASSWTGGTGELF
v_call: TRBV7-2
j_call: TRBJ2-2

cdr3_aa: ASSAWDSEKLF
v_call: TRBV9
j_call: TRBJ1-4

cdr3_aa: ASSKTSEASNQPQH
v_call: TRBV19
j_call: TRBJ1-5

cdr3_aa: ASRGQLSGNTIY
v_call: TRBV13
j_call: TRBJ1-3

cdr3_aa: ACKGHNSSYEQY
v_call: TRBV30
j_call: TRBJ2-7

cdr3_aa: ASSEGLAGYIQY
v_call: TRBV2
j_call: TRBJ2-4

cdr3_aa: ASSQGAGVSYEQY
v_call: TRBV3-1/TRBV3-2
j_call: TRBJ2-7

cdr3_aa: ASSPGHQLY
v_call: TRBV6-5
j_call: TRBJ2-7

cdr3_aa: ASSLTGSPWSEKLF
v_call: TRBV5-1
j_call: TRBJ1-4

cdr3_aa: ASSLAKGSGLYNEKLF
v_call: TRBV7-8
j_call: TRBJ1-4

cdr3_aa: ASSLESSGNYEQY
v_call: TRBV7-2
j_call: TRBJ2-7

cdr3_aa: ASSLTGEETQY
v_call: TRBV7-3
j_call: TRBJ2-5